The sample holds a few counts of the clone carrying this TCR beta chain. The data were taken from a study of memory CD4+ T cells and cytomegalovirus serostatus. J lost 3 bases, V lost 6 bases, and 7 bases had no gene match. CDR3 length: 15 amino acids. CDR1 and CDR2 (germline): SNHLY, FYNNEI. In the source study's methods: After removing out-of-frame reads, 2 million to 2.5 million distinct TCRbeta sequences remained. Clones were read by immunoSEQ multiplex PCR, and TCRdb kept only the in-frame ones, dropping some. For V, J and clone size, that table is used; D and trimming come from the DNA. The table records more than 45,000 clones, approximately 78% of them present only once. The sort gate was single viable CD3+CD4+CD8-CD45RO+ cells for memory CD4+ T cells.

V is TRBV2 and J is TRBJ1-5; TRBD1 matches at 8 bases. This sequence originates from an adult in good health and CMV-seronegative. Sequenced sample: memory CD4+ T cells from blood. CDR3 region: CASRKETGVNQPQHF. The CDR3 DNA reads TGTGCCAGCAGGAAAGAGACAGGGGTCAATCAGCCCCAGCATTTT. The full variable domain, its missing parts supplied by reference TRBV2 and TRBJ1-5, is EPEVTQTPSHQVTQMGQEVILRCVPISNHLYFYWYRQILGQKVEFLVSFYNNEISEKSEIFDDQFSVERPDGSNFTLKIRSTKLEDSAMYFCASRKETGVNQPQHFGDGTRLSIL.